Following are 29 T cell receptor beta chains from one sample sequenced in a study of T cell repertoires in cytomegalovirus infection. These receptors have no known antigen. MiXCR, applied by TCRdb to the reads, yields one record per CDR3 protein. The data show about 770,000 distinct CDR3 sequences, just under 30% seen once. This material consisted of cultured CD8+ T cells from PBMCs, taken from culture after CMV antigen stimulation. The origin of the receptors is a human donor in good health (CMV status not recorded). Some clones in this sample may be carry-over from other donors' samples.

This chain connects TRBV28 to TRBJ2-4, with D possibly called TRBD1 or TRBD2 (6 bases each). V lost 6 bases to trimming and J lost 8 bases, with 11 bases between them. The CDR3 runs 12 residues. Germline values: CDR1 MDHEN, CDR2 SYDVKM. CDR3 bases: TGTGCCAGCAGCAGTGGGGGGCACATTCAGTACTTC. It translates to CASSSGGHIQYF.

The gene calls are TRBV28 and TRBJ2-7; D is possibly TRBD1 or TRBD2 (6 bases each). This CDR3 is built from 15 residues. Per germline, CDR1 MDHEN and CDR2 SYDVKM. Trimming pared 4 bases from V and 0 bases from J, leaving 13 bases between. DNA of the CDR3: TGTGCCAGCAGTTCCAGGAGGGACAACTCCTACGAGCAGTACGTC. Protein: CASSSRRDNSYEQYV.

The sample holds a few counts of this clonotype. The chain's CDR3 is CASSQGGTLNQPQHF. For the CDR3, the DNA is TGCGCCAGCAGCCAAGGAGGGACTCTGAATCAGCCCCAGCATTTT. The gene calls are TRBV4-1 and TRBJ1-5, with D tentatively TRBD1 (5 bases). CDR1 is MGHRA and CDR2 is YSYEKL in the germline V gene. V lost 1 base to trimming and J lost 4 bases, with 11 bases between them. This CDR3 comprises 15 residues.

This clonotype has more than one count but fewer than ten. The genes are TRBV11-2 and TRBJ1-2; 7 positions match TRBD1. In germline, CDR1 is SGHAT, CDR2 FQNNGV. The CDR3 consists of 12 residues. J was trimmed by 5 bases and V by 5 bases; bases with no gene match: 2. The CDR3 nucleotides read TGTGCCAGCAGCGAACAGGGGTATGGCTACACCTTC. This codes for CASSEQGYGYTF.

Many counts were recorded for this clonotype. The rearrangement links TRBV7-6 to TRBJ2-3; tentative D call: TRBD2 (7 bases). This CDR3 spans 15 amino acids. The V and J ends lost 4 bases and 2 bases respectively, with 13 bases between them. Per germline, CDR1 SGHVS and CDR2 FNYEAQ. The CDR3 DNA sequence: TGTGCCAGCAGCTCCAAGGGGGGGGTCACAGATACGCAGTATTTT. Its translation is CASSSKGGVTDTQYF.

The table lists this clonotype with a few counts. CDR3 coding DNA: TGTGCCAGCAGTCCAACGGGACAGGGGTTAATTGAGCAGTTCTTC. Residues: CASSPTGQGLIEQFF. The chain combines TRBV12-3 or TRBV12-4 with TRBJ2-1; 10 bases match TRBD1. Trimming at V came to 5 bases and at J to 9 bases, leaving 10 bases not matched to a gene. CDR3 length: 15 residues.

The J gene is TRBJ2-1, the V gene TRBV6-2 or TRBV6-3; D ambiguous. Germline-derived CDR1 and CDR2 are MNHEY and SVGEGT. Trimming took 4 bases from V and 0 from J, leaving 19 bases between them. The CDR3 runs 18 residues. The CDR3 is CASSSSRGEGYSYNEQFF. CDR3 nucleotides: TGTGCCAGCAGTTCCTCTCGTGGCGAAGGATACTCCTACAATGAGCAGTTCTTC.

This clonotype was observed at least ten times. The chain links TRBV7-9 to TRBJ2-2, with a possible D match to TRBD1 (6 bases). The CDR3 covers 15 residues. V was pared by 1 base and J by 2 bases, with 8 bases between. Per the germline V gene, CDR1 is SEHNR and CDR2 is FQNEAQ (reference sequence). The CDR3: CASSLDRANTGELFF. The CDR3 region has the DNA TGTGCCAGCAGCTTAGACAGGGCTAACACCGGGGAGCTGTTTTTT.

The chain uses TRBV2 and TRBJ1-5; D unresolved. CDR3 size: 14 residues. Trimming took off 7 bases at V and 0 bases at J, with 10 bases between the two ends. Germline V gene sequence: CDR1 SNHLY, CDR2 FYNNEI. This CDR3 reads CASTRAFSNQPQHF. As DNA, the CDR3 is TGTGCCAGCACTAGGGCCTTTAGCAATCAGCCCCAGCATTTT.

This clonotype was observed a few times. The chain links TRBV27 to TRBJ1-1; tentative D call: TRBD1 (5 bases). The CDR3 covers 14 residues. The germline CDR1 and CDR2 sequences are MNHEY and SMNVEV (reference sequence). Trimming stripped 3 bases from V and 1 base from J, with 9 bases between. CDR3 amino acids: CASSLPGPNTEAFF. DNA of the CDR3: TGTGCCAGCAGTTTGCCGGGGCCGAACACTGAAGCTTTCTTT.

This clonotype was found once. The V call is TRBV2, the J call TRBJ2-2; 8 bases fit TRBD1. After removal of 8 bases from V and 10 bases from J, the junction contained 12 bases not matched to a gene. From germline, CDR1 is SNHLY and CDR2 FYNNEI. The CDR3 has 14 amino acids. The CDR3 DNA follows: TGTGCCAGCGCAAATCCCCAGGGGGCGGAGGAGCTGTTTTTT. The encoded protein is CASANPQGAEELFF. The full variable domain, with the rest looked up from reference TRBV2 and TRBJ2-2, is EPEVTQTPSHQVTQMGQEVILRCVPISNHLYFYWYRQILGQKVEFLVSFYNNEISEKSEIFDDQFSVERPDGSNFTLKIRSTKLEDSAMYFCASANPQGAEELFFGEGSRLTVL.

This clonotype showed up just a few times. One junction end does not reproduce the germline sequence, and a read error may be involved. The J gene is TRBJ1-2, the V gene TRBV5-6; the D is unclear. CDR1 and CDR2 from the germline V gene are SGHDT and YYEEEE. This CDR3 has 11 residues. This CDR3 reads CASSAGNVIIF. In nucleotides, the CDR3 is TGTGCCAGCAGCGCCGGTAATGTGATAATCTTC.

The genes are TRBV6-5 and TRBJ2-1; 11 positions match TRBD2. The CDR3 has 16 residues. Germline CDR1 MNHEY, CDR2 SVGAGI. J gave up 4 bases and V 5 bases, and 7 bases lay outside the gene matches. Written as DNA, the CDR3 is TGTGCCAGCAGTATAGCGGGGGGGCTCGGGTACAATGAGCAGTTCTTC. It yields the protein CASSIAGGLGYNEQFF.

As for this clonotype: A read error may explain this, as a much larger clone is one base away. V is TRBV19 and J is TRBJ1-2; 7 positions match TRBD1. Per germline, CDR1 LNHDA and CDR2 SQIVND (reference sequence). The CDR3 is 16 amino acids. CDR3 sequence reads: CASTSPGQAGGYGCTF. CDR3 DNA: TGTGCCAGTACCTCCCCCGGACAGGCCGGGGGCTATGGCTGCACCTTC.

V is TRBV27 and J is TRBJ1-2; 9 positions agree with TRBD1. This CDR3 comprises 14 residues. Trimming at V came to 6 bases and at J to 4 bases, leaving 6 bases not matched to a gene. Germline V gives CDR1 MNHEY, CDR2 SMNVEV (reference sequence). The CDR3 loop is CASSTGGLAYGYTF. The CDR3 nucleotides read TGTGCCAGCAGCACAGGGGGCTTAGCCTATGGCTACACCTTC.

The rearrangement joins TRBV20-1 to TRBJ2-5; D remains ambiguous. This CDR3 contains 14 residues. V was trimmed by 6 bases and J by 2 bases, leaving 16 bases between them. Looked up from germline, CDR1 is DFQATT and CDR2 is SNEGSKA (reference sequence). The CDR3 DNA reads as TGCAGTGCGCTAAGACACTTGTCACAAGAGACCCAGTACTTC. Translating gives CSALRHLSQETQYF.

On this clonotype: Sequence at one end of the junction differs from germline and may be a read error. The J gene is TRBJ1-4, the V gene TRBV4-1, with a tentative D call TRBD1 (6 bases). Per germline, CDR1 MGHRA and CDR2 YSYEKL. CDR3 size: 15 residues. The DNA for the CDR3 is TGTGCCAGCAGCCCTTTGGGGGCGACTAATGAAAAACTGTTTTTT. The encoded protein is CASSPLGATNEKLFF.

The V and J genes are TRBV19 and TRBJ2-2, with D hard to call. The CDR3 length is 12 residues. The V gene's germline CDR1 is LNHDA and CDR2 SQIVND (reference sequence). The germline V and J ends were trimmed by 3 bases and 9 bases, with 8 bases remaining between them. This CDR3 reads CASSISVRELFF. CDR3 coding DNA: TGTGCCAGTAGTATCTCCGTAAGGGAGCTGTTTTTT.

The chain combines TRBV27 with TRBJ2-4, with D unclear. This CDR3 region has 13 residues. CDR1 MNHEY and CDR2 SMNVEV come from the germline V gene (reference sequence). V lost 6 bases and J 0 bases, leaving 6 bases between the germline ends. Here the CDR3 reads CASRPLAKNIQYF. CDR3 DNA: TGTGCCAGCAGACCGCTAGCCAAAAACATTCAGTACTTC.

The table lists this clonotype with a few counts. V gene TRBV4-3 combines with J gene TRBJ2-3; D gene unclear. V gave up 0 bases and J gave up 2 bases, with 9 bases separating them. In germline, CDR1 is LGHNA, CDR2 YSLEER. The CDR3 consists of 15 residues. The CDR3 protein is CASSQDKAVTDTQYF. CDR3 DNA sequence: TGCGCCAGCAGCCAAGATAAGGCGGTCACAGATACGCAGTATTTT.

The chain combines TRBV27 with TRBJ1-6; D is undetermined. The CDR3 is 14 amino acids. Per the germline V gene, CDR1 is MNHEY and CDR2 is SMNVEV (reference sequence). The ends were cut back, 2 bases at V and 10 bases at J, with 12 bases in the middle. The CDR3 here is CASSLKSTGSPLHF. CDR3 nucleotides: TGTGCCAGCAGTTTAAAGAGTACTGGGTCACCCCTCCACTTT.

This clonotype is a singleton in its sample. The genes are TRBV5-1 and TRBJ2-1; possible D gene TRBD2, 6 bases. This CDR3 has 18 amino acids. CDR1 SGHRS and CDR2 YFSETQ come from the germline V gene. Trimming took off 0 bases at V and 5 bases at J, with 21 bases between the two ends. This CDR3 is CASSLAGLGLLQDNEQFF. For the CDR3, the DNA is TGCGCCAGCAGCTTGGCCGGCCTGGGACTCCTACAGGACAATGAGCAGTTCTTC.

J is TRBJ2-1 and V is TRBV29-1, with D possibly matching TRBD2 (5 bases). V lost 4 bases to trimming and J lost 6 bases, with 13 bases between them. This CDR3 spans 13 amino acids. Germline-derived CDR1 and CDR2 are SQVTM and ANQGSEA. DNA of the CDR3: TGCAGCGTTGTAGTTGTAGGGAGCAATGAGCAGTTCTTC. This sequence encodes CSVVVVGSNEQFF.

J is TRBJ2-5 and V is TRBV7-9; D is unresolved. V lost 5 bases and J lost 4, with 11 bases in between. Germline CDR1 and CDR2: SEHNR and FQNEAQ (reference sequence). The CDR3 length is 13 residues. The CDR3 sequence: CASSTDPGETQYF. CDR3 in DNA: TGTGCCAGCAGCACGGACCCCGGAGAGACCCAGTACTTC.

This clonotype has only one observation. The rearrangement links TRBV4-1 to TRBJ2-7; tentatively, D is TRBD1 (5 bases). This CDR3 spans 13 amino acids. Per the germline V gene, CDR1 is MGHRA and CDR2 is YSYEKL. V lost 1 base to trimming and J lost 3 bases, with 7 bases between them. In DNA, the CDR3 is TGCGCCAGCAGCCAAGCTGACAGCTACGAGCAGTACTTC. Protein product: CASSQADSYEQYF.

There are a few counts of this clonotype. The chain has TRBV19 and TRBJ1-2, with 7 bases matching TRBD1. Germline CDR1 LNHDA, CDR2 SQIVND (reference sequence). The CDR3 runs 15 residues. The V gene end was trimmed by 3 bases and the J gene end by 7 bases; junction bases not matched to a gene: 11. CDR3 sequence reads: CASSMADRAFFGYTF. The CDR3 DNA follows: TGTGCCAGTAGTATGGCCGACAGGGCGTTTTTTGGCTACACCTTC.

The table lists this clonotype with a few counts. V usage is TRBV19 and J usage is TRBJ2-2, with 7 bases fitting TRBD2. Germline V gene data show CDR1 as LNHDA and CDR2 as SQIVND (reference sequence). The junction had 11 bases not matched to a gene; V was cut back by 5 bases and J by 5 bases. The CDR3 consists of 16 residues. The CDR3 sequence is CASSPPSWGGTGELFF. The CDR3 coding sequence is TGTGCCAGTAGTCCCCCCTCATGGGGGGGGACCGGGGAGCTGTTTTTT.

This chain links TRBV4-2 with TRBJ2-5, with D possibly TRBD2 on 6 matching bases. Trimming took off 1 base at V and 1 base at J, with 10 bases between the two ends. This CDR3 is 15 amino acids long. The germline gives CDR1 LGHNA, CDR2 YNFKEQ. The CDR3 DNA follows: TGTGCCAGCAGCCAAGTCCTGCGGGGCCAAGAGACCCAGTACTTC. This gives the protein CASSQVLRGQETQYF.

In its sample, this clonotype was seen a few times. This chain links TRBV7-2 with TRBJ2-4; tentatively, D is TRBD1 (5 bases). This CDR3 is built from 14 residues. Germline-derived CDR1 and CDR2 are SGHTA and FQGNSA. Trimming removed 5 bases at V and 4 bases at J, with 12 bases between. CDR3 sequence (DNA): TGTGCCAGCAGCCTTATCAGGGCGAAAAACATTCAGTACTTC. It yields the protein CASSLIRAKNIQYF.